A selection of T cell receptor beta chains follows, all from one sample in a study of T cells after posttransplantation cyclophosphamide. Clones were read by immunoSEQ multiplex PCR, and TCRdb kept only the in-frame ones, dropping some. This sample carries about 33,000 clones, none of them present only once. The sample comprised PBMCs. These receptors were taken from a girl aged 5 to 17 in good health, CMV-negative, and a related stem cell transplant donor. Each CDR3 is given with its conserved first and last residue. D genes are given only for firm matches. Some rows have no size entry. The others give once, few or many, or a class for an expanded clone.

>TRBJ2-2|-|TRBV7-3|-
TGTGCCAGCAGCTTACTCTTCGCGGGGGCAGCGAACACCGGGGAGCTGTTTTTT
CASSLLFAGAANTGELFF
>TRBJ2-6|many|TRBV4-2|-
TGTGCCAGCAGCCCACACAGTTCTGGGGCCAACGTCCTGACTTTC
CASSPHSSGANVLTF
>TRBJ2-1|few|TRBV9|-
TGTGCCAGCAGCGTAGCTTGGGCGAGCTCCTACAATGAGCAGTTCTTC
CASSVAWASSYNEQFF
>TRBJ2-7|few|TRBV7-9|-
TGTGCCAGCAGCTTAGGCGACAGCGAACCCTCCTACGAGCAGTACTTC
CASSLGDSEPSYEQYF
>TRBJ1-2|-|TRBV7-3|-
TGTGCCAGCAGCTTATCCCCCGGAGGGGCAGAATCACTGGGGGGCTACACCTTC
CASSLSPGGAESLGGYTF
>TRBJ2-1|-|TRBV7-3|-
TGTGCCAGCAGCTTAGCTAGCGCGTACAATGAGCAGTTCTTC
CASSLASAYNEQFF
>TRBJ1-2|many|TRBV6-1|-
TGTGCCAGCAGTGAAGAGGATAGAAAACCTAGAAACTATGGCTACACCTTC
CASSEEDRKPRNYGYTF
>TRBJ2-7|many|TRBV21-1|-
TGTGCCAGCAACCAACATCAGGCGTCCAGCTCCTACGAGCAGTACTTC
CASNQHQASSSYEQYF
>TRBJ1-3|many|TRBV30|-
TGTGCCTGGAGTTTCGGCTCTGGAAACACCATATATTTT
CAWSFGSGNTIYF
>TRBJ2-1|-|TRBV7-2|TRBD2
TGTGCCAGCAGCTTACGTAGCGGGCTTTACAATGAGCAGTTCTTC
CASSLRSGLYNEQFF
>TRBJ2-5|few|TRBV9|TRBD2
TGTGCCAGCAGCGTAGGCCTCGGACTAGGCACTGAGACCCAGTACTTC
CASSVGLGLGTETQYF
>TRBJ1-1|many|TRBV6-5|TRBD1
TGTGCCAGCAGAGGAACCCCGGACAGGGGATCTGAAGCTTTCTTT
CASRGTPDRGSEAFF
>TRBJ2-3|many|TRBV10-3|TRBD2
TGTGCCATCAGTGAGTCGACGGGAGGTCCCACAGATACGCAGTATTTT
CAISESTGGPTDTQYF
>TRBJ1-1|many|TRBV12-5|-
TGTGCTAGTGGACTATCGAACACTGAAGCTTTCTTT
CASGLSNTEAFF